This is a list of T cell receptor beta chains from one sample in a study of T cell responses to AZD1222 COVID-19 vaccine. Generated by immunoSEQ multiplex PCR, the TCRdb table keeps only in-frame clones and is missing some. The sample comprises approximately 160,000 clones, less than 95% of which are singletons, and 2.5% to 3.5% rests with the top ten. This specimen was peripheral blood, taken on day 0 of AZD1222 vaccination. The receptors were sampled from an adult in good health. The CDR3 runs from the conserved cysteine through the conserved F or W. Fields, in order: clone size, V gene, D gene, J gene, CDR3 protein, CDR3 DNA. A D gene is named only where the DNA matches it firmly. The size field is filled for only some rows; it gives once, few, many or a size class.

clone_size: -; v_call: TRBV2; d_call: TRBD1; j_call: TRBJ1-4; cdr3_aa: CASSESLGQGEKLFF; cdr3_nt: TGTGCCAGCAGTGAGTCGCTAGGACAGGGGGAAAAACTGTTTTTT
clone_size: -; v_call: TRBV5-5; d_call: TRBD1; j_call: TRBJ1-2; cdr3_aa: CASSLRDSELNYGYTF; cdr3_nt: TGTGCCAGCAGCTTGCGGGACAGCGAGCTTAACTATGGCTACACCTTC
clone_size: -; v_call: TRBV5-4; d_call: TRBD2; j_call: TRBJ2-5; cdr3_aa: CASSPWRGGSQETQYF; cdr3_nt: TGTGCCAGCAGCCCTTGGCGGGGGGGCAGCCAAGAGACCCAGTACTTC
clone_size: -; v_call: TRBV7-8; d_call: -; j_call: TRBJ2-1; cdr3_aa: CASSSGRENNEQFF; cdr3_nt: TGTGCCAGCAGTTCCGGTCGGGAGAACAATGAGCAGTTCTTC
clone_size: -; v_call: TRBV7-6; d_call: -; j_call: TRBJ2-5; cdr3_aa: CASSLSTYQETQYF; cdr3_nt: TGTGCCAGCAGCTTAAGTACCTATCAAGAGACCCAGTACTTC
clone_size: -; v_call: TRBV6-1; d_call: -; j_call: TRBJ1-2; cdr3_aa: CASSEAGRSGYTF; cdr3_nt: TGTGCCAGCAGTGAAGCAGGGAGGAGTGGCTACACCTTC
clone_size: -; v_call: TRBV6-4; d_call: TRBD2; j_call: TRBJ2-5; cdr3_aa: CASSAGLAGETQYF; cdr3_nt: TGTGCCAGCAGCGCGGGACTAGCGGGAGAGACCCAGTACTTC
clone_size: once; v_call: TRBV6-4; d_call: -; j_call: TRBJ2-3; cdr3_aa: CASPKPPSNTDTQYF; cdr3_nt: TGTGCCAGCCCTAAACCTCCTAGTAACACAGATACGCAGTATTTT
clone_size: -; v_call: TRBV29-1; d_call: -; j_call: TRBJ2-5; cdr3_aa: CSTGQGETQYF; cdr3_nt: TGCAGCACTGGGCAGGGGGAGACCCAGTACTTC
clone_size: -; v_call: TRBV7-3; d_call: TRBD2; j_call: TRBJ2-1; cdr3_aa: CASSPYVASGNNEQFF; cdr3_nt: TGTGCCAGCAGCCCCTACGTGGCTAGCGGAAACAATGAGCAGTTCTTC
clone_size: -; v_call: TRBV4-1; d_call: -; j_call: TRBJ1-2; cdr3_aa: CASSPTGANYGYTF; cdr3_nt: TGCGCCAGCAGCCCGACGGGCGCGAACTATGGCTACACCTTC
clone_size: -; v_call: TRBV7-2; d_call: TRBD1; j_call: TRBJ1-6; cdr3_aa: CASSSGNRGFVSYNSPLHF; cdr3_nt: TGTGCCAGCAGCTCTGGGAACAGGGGCTTCGTCTCCTATAATTCACCCCTCCACTTT
clone_size: -; v_call: TRBV19; d_call: -; j_call: TRBJ2-5; cdr3_aa: CASSLGVEGQETQYF; cdr3_nt: TGTGCCAGTAGCCTGGGAGTAGAGGGTCAAGAGACCCAGTACTTC
clone_size: -; v_call: TRBV14; d_call: -; j_call: TRBJ1-2; cdr3_aa: CASSQVRGDGYTF; cdr3_nt: TGTGCCAGCAGCCAAGTCAGGGGAGATGGCTACACCTTC
clone_size: -; v_call: TRBV5-6; d_call: TRBD1; j_call: TRBJ1-1; cdr3_aa: CASSIMGDWTGPNTEAFF; cdr3_nt: TGTGCCAGCAGCATAATGGGGGACTGGACAGGCCCGAACACTGAAGCTTTCTTT
clone_size: -; v_call: TRBV20-1; d_call: TRBD1; j_call: TRBJ2-4; cdr3_aa: CSASTNRGAAKNIQYF; cdr3_nt: TGCAGTGCTAGTACCAACAGGGGCGCAGCCAAAAACATTCAGTACTTC
clone_size: -; v_call: TRBV5-4; d_call: -; j_call: TRBJ2-7; cdr3_aa: CASSLEAGSYEQYF; cdr3_nt: TGTGCCAGCAGCTTGGAGGCAGGGTCCTACGAGCAGTACTTC
clone_size: -; v_call: TRBV7-7; d_call: -; j_call: TRBJ2-2; cdr3_aa: CASSLGNTGELFF; cdr3_nt: TGTGCCAGCAGCTTAGGAAACACCGGGGAGCTGTTTTTT
clone_size: -; v_call: TRBV5-3; d_call: -; j_call: TRBJ2-1; cdr3_aa: CARSLGLGAHDYNEQFF; cdr3_nt: TGTGCCAGAAGCTTGGGGTTGGGGGCACACGATTACAATGAGCAGTTCTTC
clone_size: -; v_call: TRBV5-1; d_call: -; j_call: TRBJ1-2; cdr3_aa: CASSLGEPVYGYTF; cdr3_nt: TGCGCCAGCAGCTTGGGAGAACCCGTCTATGGCTACACCTTC
clone_size: few; v_call: TRBV29-1; d_call: -; j_call: TRBJ1-1; cdr3_aa: CSVEVRKMNTEAFF; cdr3_nt: TGCAGCGTTGAAGTTCGCAAAATGAACACTGAAGCTTTCTTT
clone_size: once; v_call: TRBV29-1; d_call: -; j_call: TRBJ2-5; cdr3_aa: CSAVGGRGRLVTQYF; cdr3_nt: TGCAGCGCCGTCGGGGGCCGAGGAAGGCTTGTAACCCAGTACTTC
clone_size: -; v_call: TRBV9; d_call: TRBD1; j_call: TRBJ1-1; cdr3_aa: CATERLDRGTFF; cdr3_nt: TGTGCCACCGAGAGATTAGACAGGGGAACTTTCTTT
clone_size: -; v_call: TRBV27; d_call: TRBD1; j_call: TRBJ1-5; cdr3_aa: CASRRHGTGVYSNQPQHF; cdr3_nt: TGTGCCAGCAGACGACACGGGACAGGGGTTTATAGCAATCAGCCCCAGCATTTT
clone_size: -; v_call: TRBV6-1; d_call: -; j_call: TRBJ2-6; cdr3_aa: CASSALGTLSGANVLTF; cdr3_nt: TGTGCCAGCAGTGCTTTGGGGACCCTCTCTGGGGCCAACGTCCTGACTTTC
clone_size: once; v_call: TRBV27; d_call: TRBD2; j_call: TRBJ2-7; cdr3_aa: CASSPPQRGTSYEQYF; cdr3_nt: TGTGCCAGCAGTCCCCCCCAGCGGGGGACCTCCTACGAGCAGTACTTC
clone_size: -; v_call: TRBV5-1; d_call: TRBD1; j_call: TRBJ1-4; cdr3_aa: CASSTNGQGITNEKLFF; cdr3_nt: TGCGCCAGCAGCACAAACGGACAGGGGATTACTAATGAAAAACTGTTTTTT
clone_size: -; v_call: TRBV5-1; d_call: -; j_call: TRBJ2-4; cdr3_aa: CASSLVQSWDIQYF; cdr3_nt: TGCGCCAGCAGCTTGGTCCAGTCCTGGGACATTCAGTACTTC
clone_size: -; v_call: TRBV7-9; d_call: -; j_call: TRBJ2-7; cdr3_aa: CASSGEGQSYEQYF; cdr3_nt: TGTGCCAGCAGCGGAGAGGGGCAGTCCTACGAGCAGTACTTC
clone_size: -; v_call: TRBV4-3; d_call: -; j_call: TRBJ1-3; cdr3_aa: CASSQTGFSGNTIYF; cdr3_nt: TGCGCCAGCAGCCAAACAGGGTTCTCTGGAAACACCATATATTTT
clone_size: -; v_call: TRBV9; d_call: -; j_call: TRBJ1-1; cdr3_aa: CASSLAPQRTEAFF; cdr3_nt: TGTGCCAGCAGCCTAGCCCCCCAACGGACTGAAGCTTTCTTT
clone_size: -; v_call: TRBV3-1/TRBV3-2; d_call: TRBD1; j_call: TRBJ2-1; cdr3_aa: CASSQTGGQGGNEQFF; cdr3_nt: TGTGCCAGCAGCCAAACAGGGGGGCAGGGAGGCAATGAGCAGTTCTTC
clone_size: -; v_call: TRBV3-1/TRBV3-2; d_call: -; j_call: TRBJ1-3; cdr3_aa: CASSLYEDSGNTIYF; cdr3_nt: TGTGCCAGCAGCCTCTATGAAGACTCTGGAAACACCATATATTTT
clone_size: -; v_call: TRBV4-3; d_call: TRBD2; j_call: TRBJ2-3; cdr3_aa: CASSPLAGGTDTQYF; cdr3_nt: TGCGCCAGCAGCCCCCTAGCGGGGGGGACAGATACGCAGTATTTT
clone_size: -; v_call: TRBV7-2; d_call: TRBD1; j_call: TRBJ1-6; cdr3_aa: CASSRTGEYSPLHF; cdr3_nt: TGTGCCAGCAGCAGGACAGGGGAGTATTCACCCCTCCACTTT
clone_size: -; v_call: TRBV6-5; d_call: -; j_call: TRBJ1-5; cdr3_aa: CASSFNRDNQPQHF; cdr3_nt: TGTGCCAGCAGTTTCAACAGGGACAATCAGCCCCAGCATTTT
clone_size: -; v_call: TRBV2; d_call: TRBD1; j_call: TRBJ1-2; cdr3_aa: CASKKTTTGVIEGYTF; cdr3_nt: TGTGCCAGCAAAAAAACTACGACAGGGGTAATTGAAGGCTACACCTTC
clone_size: -; v_call: TRBV30; d_call: -; j_call: TRBJ1-1; cdr3_aa: CAWTRGGLPLTEAFF; cdr3_nt: TGTGCCTGGACCAGGGGTGGCCTTCCGCTCACTGAAGCTTTCTTT
clone_size: -; v_call: TRBV2; d_call: TRBD1; j_call: TRBJ1-4; cdr3_aa: CASSKSGTGSEKLFF; cdr3_nt: TGTGCCAGCAGCAAATCCGGGACAGGCTCTGAAAAACTGTTTTTT
clone_size: -; v_call: TRBV5-4; d_call: -; j_call: TRBJ2-3; cdr3_aa: CASSLLGRFTDTQYF; cdr3_nt: TGTGCCAGCAGCTTGTTGGGACGTTTTACAGATACGCAGTATTTT
clone_size: -; v_call: TRBV7-2; d_call: TRBD2; j_call: TRBJ2-5; cdr3_aa: CASSRSSGGWETQYF; cdr3_nt: TGTGCCAGCAGCAGGAGTAGCGGGGGGTGGGAGACCCAGTACTTC
clone_size: -; v_call: TRBV11-3; d_call: -; j_call: TRBJ1-1; cdr3_aa: CASSLDRGADTEAFF; cdr3_nt: TGTGCCAGCAGCTTAGATAGGGGAGCGGACACTGAAGCTTTCTTT
clone_size: -; v_call: TRBV19; d_call: -; j_call: TRBJ2-7; cdr3_aa: CARVMADSYEQYF; cdr3_nt: TGTGCCAGAGTTATGGCTGACTCCTACGAGCAGTACTTC